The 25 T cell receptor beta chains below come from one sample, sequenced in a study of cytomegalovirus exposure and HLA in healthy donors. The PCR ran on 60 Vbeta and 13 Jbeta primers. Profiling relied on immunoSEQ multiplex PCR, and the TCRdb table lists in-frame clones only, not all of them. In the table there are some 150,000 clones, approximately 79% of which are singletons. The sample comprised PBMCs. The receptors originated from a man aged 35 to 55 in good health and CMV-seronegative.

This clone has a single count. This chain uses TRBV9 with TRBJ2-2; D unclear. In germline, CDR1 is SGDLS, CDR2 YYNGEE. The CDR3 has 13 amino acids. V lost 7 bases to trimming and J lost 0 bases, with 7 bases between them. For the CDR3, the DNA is TGTGCCAGCGAGGCGGCGAACACCGGGGAGCTGTTTTTT. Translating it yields CASEAANTGELFF.

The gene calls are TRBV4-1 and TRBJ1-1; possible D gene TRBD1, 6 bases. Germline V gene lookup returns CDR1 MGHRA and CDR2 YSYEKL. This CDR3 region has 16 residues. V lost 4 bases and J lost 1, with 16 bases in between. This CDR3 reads CASSPRDTRGNTEAFF. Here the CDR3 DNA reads TGCGCCAGCAGCCCTAGGGACACCCGGGGGAACACTGAAGCTTTCTTT.

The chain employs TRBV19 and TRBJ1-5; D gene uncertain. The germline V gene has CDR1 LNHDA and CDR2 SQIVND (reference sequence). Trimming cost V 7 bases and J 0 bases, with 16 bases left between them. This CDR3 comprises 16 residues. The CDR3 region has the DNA TGTGCCAGTACCCCGCGAGGGTGGGGTAGCAATCAGCCCCAGCATTTT. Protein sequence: CASTPRGWGSNQPQHF.

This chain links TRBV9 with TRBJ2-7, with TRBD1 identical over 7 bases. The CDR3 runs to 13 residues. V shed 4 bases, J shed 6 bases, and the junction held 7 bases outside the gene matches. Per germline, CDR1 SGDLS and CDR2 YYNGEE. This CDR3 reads CASSPRQGPEQYF. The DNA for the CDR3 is TGTGCCAGCAGCCCCCGACAGGGACCCGAGCAGTACTTC. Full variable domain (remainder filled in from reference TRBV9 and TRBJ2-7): DSGVTQTPKHLITATGQRVTLRCSPRSGDLSVYWYQQSLDQGLQFLIQYYNGEERAKGNILERFSAQQFPDLHSELNLSSLELGDSALYFCASSPRQGPEQYFGPGTRLTVT.

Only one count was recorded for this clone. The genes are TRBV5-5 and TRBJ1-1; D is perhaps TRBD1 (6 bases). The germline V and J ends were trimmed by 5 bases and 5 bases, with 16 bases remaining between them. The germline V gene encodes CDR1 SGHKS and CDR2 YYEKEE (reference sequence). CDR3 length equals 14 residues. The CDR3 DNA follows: TGTGCCAGCAGACAATCGACAGGTATAACTGAAGCTTTCTTT. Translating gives CASRQSTGITEAFF. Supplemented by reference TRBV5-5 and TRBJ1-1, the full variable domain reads DAGVTQSPTHLIKTRGQQVTLRCSPISGHKSVSWYQQVLGQGPQFIFQYYEKEERGRGNFPDRFSARQFPNYSSELNVNALLLGDSALYLCASRQSTGITEAFFGQGTRLTVV.

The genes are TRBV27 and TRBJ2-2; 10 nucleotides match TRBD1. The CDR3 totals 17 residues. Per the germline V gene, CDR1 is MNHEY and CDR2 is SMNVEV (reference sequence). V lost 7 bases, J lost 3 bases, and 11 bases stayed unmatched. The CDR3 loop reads CASTWLVGTGDTGELFF. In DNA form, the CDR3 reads TGTGCCAGCACTTGGCTTGTTGGGACAGGGGACACCGGGGAGCTGTTTTTT.

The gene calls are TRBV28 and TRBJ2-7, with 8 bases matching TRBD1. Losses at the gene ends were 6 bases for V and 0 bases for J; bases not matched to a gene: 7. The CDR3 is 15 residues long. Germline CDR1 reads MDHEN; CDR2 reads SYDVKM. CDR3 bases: TGTGCCAGCAGCATGGACAGGGCTAGCTCCTACGAGCAGTACTTC. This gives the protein CASSMDRASSYEQYF.

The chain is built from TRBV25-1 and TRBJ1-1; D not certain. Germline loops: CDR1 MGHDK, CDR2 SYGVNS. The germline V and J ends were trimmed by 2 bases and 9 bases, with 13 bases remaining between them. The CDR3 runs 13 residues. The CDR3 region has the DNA TGTGCCAGCAGTGAACGGCCACGGGGTAAAGCTTTCTTT. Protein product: CASSERPRGKAFF.

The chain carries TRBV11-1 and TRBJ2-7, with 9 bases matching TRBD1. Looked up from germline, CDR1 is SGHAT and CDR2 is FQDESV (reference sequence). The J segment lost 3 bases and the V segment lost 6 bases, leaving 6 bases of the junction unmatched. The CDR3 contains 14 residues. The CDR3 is CASSRGQGLYEQYF. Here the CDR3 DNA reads TGTGCCAGCAGTCGGGGACAGGGACTCTACGAGCAGTACTTC.

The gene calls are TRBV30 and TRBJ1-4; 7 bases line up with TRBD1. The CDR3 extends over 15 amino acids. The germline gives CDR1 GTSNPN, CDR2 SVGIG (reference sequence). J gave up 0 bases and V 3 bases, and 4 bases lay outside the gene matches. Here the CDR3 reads CAWREGQPTNEKLFF. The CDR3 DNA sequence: TGTGCCTGGAGGGAGGGACAGCCAACTAATGAAAAACTGTTTTTT.

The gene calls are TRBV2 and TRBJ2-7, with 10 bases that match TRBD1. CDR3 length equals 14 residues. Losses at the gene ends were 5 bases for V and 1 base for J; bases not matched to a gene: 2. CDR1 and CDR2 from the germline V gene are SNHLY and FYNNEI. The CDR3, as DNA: TGTGCCAGCAGTCGGACAGGGGGATCCTACGAGCAGTACTTC. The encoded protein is CASSRTGGSYEQYF.

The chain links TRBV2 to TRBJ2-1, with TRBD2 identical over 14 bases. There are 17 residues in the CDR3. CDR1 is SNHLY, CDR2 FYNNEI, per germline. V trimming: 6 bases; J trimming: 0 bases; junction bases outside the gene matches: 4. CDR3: CASRSGTSGGSYNEQFF. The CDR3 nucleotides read TGTGCCAGCAGATCCGGGACTAGCGGGGGCTCCTACAATGAGCAGTTCTTC.

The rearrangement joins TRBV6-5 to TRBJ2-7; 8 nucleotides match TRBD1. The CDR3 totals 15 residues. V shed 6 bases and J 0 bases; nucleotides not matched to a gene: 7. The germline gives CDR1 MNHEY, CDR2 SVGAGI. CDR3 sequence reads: CASSPGTGFSYEQYF. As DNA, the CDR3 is TGTGCCAGCAGCCCCGGGACAGGTTTCTCCTACGAGCAGTACTTC.

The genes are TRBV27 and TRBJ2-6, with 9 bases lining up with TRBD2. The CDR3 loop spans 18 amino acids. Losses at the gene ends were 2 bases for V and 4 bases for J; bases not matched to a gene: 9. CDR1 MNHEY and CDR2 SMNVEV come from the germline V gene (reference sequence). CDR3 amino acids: CASSLSVGLAGGANVLTF. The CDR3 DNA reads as TGTGCCAGCAGTTTAAGTGTCGGGCTAGCGGGGGGGGCCAACGTCCTGACTTTC.

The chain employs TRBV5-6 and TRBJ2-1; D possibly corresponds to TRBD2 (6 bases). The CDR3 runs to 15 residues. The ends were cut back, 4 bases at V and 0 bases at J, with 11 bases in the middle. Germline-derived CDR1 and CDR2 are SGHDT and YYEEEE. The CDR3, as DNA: TGTGCCAGCAGCGCGGCGGGGCGCTCCTACAATGAGCAGTTCTTC. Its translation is CASSAAGRSYNEQFF.

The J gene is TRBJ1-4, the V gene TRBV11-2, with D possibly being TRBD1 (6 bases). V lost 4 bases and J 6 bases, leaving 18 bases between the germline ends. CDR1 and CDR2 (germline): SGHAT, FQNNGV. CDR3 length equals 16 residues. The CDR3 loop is CASSSQWTERDEKLFF. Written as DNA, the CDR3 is TGTGCCAGCAGCTCTCAGTGGACAGAACGGGATGAAAAACTGTTTTTT.

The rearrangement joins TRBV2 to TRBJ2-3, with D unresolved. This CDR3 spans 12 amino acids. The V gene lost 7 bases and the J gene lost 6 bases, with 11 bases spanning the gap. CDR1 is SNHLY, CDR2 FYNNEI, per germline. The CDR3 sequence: CASIFTRDTQYF. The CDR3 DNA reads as TGTGCCAGCATTTTCACGAGGGATACGCAGTATTTT.

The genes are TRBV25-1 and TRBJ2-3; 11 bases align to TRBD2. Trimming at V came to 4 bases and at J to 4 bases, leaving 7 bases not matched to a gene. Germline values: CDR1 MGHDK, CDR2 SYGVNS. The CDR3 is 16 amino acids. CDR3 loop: CASSGRLAGLSDTQYF. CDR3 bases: TGTGCCAGCAGTGGTAGACTAGCGGGGCTGTCAGATACGCAGTATTTT.

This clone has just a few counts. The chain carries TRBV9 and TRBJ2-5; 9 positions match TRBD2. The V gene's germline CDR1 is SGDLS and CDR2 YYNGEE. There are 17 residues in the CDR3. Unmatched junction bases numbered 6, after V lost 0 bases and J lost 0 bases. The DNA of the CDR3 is TGTGCCAGCAGCGTAGGGAATAGCGGGGGCCACCAAGAGACCCAGTACTTC. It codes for CASSVGNSGGHQETQYF.

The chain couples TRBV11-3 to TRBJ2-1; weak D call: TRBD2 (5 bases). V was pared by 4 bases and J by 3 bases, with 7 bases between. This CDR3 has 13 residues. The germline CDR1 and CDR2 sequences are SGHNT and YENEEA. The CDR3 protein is CASSSGSYNEQFF. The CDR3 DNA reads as TGTGCCAGCAGCTCGGGAAGCTACAATGAGCAGTTCTTC.

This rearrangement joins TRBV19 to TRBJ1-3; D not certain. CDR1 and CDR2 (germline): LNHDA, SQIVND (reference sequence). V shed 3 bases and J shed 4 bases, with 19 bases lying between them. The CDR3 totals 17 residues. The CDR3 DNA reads TGTGCCAGTAGTATGGCCCGAGGGCAGCTAAGAGGAAACACCATATATTTT. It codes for CASSMARGQLRGNTIYF.

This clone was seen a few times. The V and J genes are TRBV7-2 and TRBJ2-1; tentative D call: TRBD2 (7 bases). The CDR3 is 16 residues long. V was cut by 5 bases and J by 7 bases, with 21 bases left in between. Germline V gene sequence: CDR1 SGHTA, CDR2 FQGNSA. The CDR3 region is CASSPLTGGLGNEQFF. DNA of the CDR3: TGTGCCAGCAGCCCACTTACGGGGGGCCTGGGAAATGAGCAGTTCTTC.

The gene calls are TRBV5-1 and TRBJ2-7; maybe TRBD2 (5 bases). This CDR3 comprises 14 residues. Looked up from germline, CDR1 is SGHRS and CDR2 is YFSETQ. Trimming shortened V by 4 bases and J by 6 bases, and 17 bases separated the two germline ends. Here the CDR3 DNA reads TGCGCCAGCAGCCTGGACGGGGAGCAAGGCGAGCAGTACTTC. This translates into CASSLDGEQGEQYF. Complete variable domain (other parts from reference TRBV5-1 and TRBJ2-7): KAGVTQTPRYLIKTRGQQVTLSCSPISGHRSVSWYQQTPGQGLQFLFEYFSETQRNKGNFPGRFSGRQFSNSRSEMNVSTLELGDSALYLCASSLDGEQGEQYFGPGTRLTVT.

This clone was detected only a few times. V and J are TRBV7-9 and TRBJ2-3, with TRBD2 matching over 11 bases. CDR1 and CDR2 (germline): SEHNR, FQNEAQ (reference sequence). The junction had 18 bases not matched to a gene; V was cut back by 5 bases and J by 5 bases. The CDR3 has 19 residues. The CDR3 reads CASSALDGVSGGVEDTQYF. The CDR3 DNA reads TGTGCCAGCAGCGCCCTAGATGGGGTTAGCGGGGGGGTTGAAGATACGCAGTATTTT.

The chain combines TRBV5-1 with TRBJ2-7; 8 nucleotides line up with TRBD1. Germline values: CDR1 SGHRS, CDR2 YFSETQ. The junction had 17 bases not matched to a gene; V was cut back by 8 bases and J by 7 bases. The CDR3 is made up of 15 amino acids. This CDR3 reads CARRPWPDRAGEQYF. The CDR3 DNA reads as TGCGCCAGACGTCCCTGGCCGGACAGGGCGGGGGAGCAGTACTTC.